This TCR beta chain emerged from a study of shared clonotypes between healthy human individuals. Regarding the study as a whole: Sharing across several donors was seen in roughly 5% of naive CD4 clonotypes.

Regarding this clone: Its specificity is not known.

The CDR3 has 15 amino acids. V was shortened by 2 bases and J by 1 base, with 12 bases between the two germline ends. Germline V gives CDR1 MNHEY, CDR2 SVGAGI. Generated by immunoSEQ multiplex PCR, the TCRdb table keeps only in-frame clones and is missing some. The sample gives millions of clones, over 90% of which show up once; 0.39% is in the top ten. Every donor, a Caucasian adult, lived in Nashville, Tennessee. Sequencing was done on a sample of naive CD4+ T cells from PBMCs. The subset denotes: CD45RA+ positively selected. The rearrangement uses TRBV6-5 and TRBJ2-7, with D unresolved. This TCR was recovered from a man between 18 and 29 years old in good health. Some clones in this sample may be carry-over from other donors' samples. This chain's CDR3 is CASSYGRTRSYEQYF. CDR3 nucleotide sequence: TGTGCCAGCAGTTACGGTAGGACGCGGTCCTACGAGCAGTACTTC.